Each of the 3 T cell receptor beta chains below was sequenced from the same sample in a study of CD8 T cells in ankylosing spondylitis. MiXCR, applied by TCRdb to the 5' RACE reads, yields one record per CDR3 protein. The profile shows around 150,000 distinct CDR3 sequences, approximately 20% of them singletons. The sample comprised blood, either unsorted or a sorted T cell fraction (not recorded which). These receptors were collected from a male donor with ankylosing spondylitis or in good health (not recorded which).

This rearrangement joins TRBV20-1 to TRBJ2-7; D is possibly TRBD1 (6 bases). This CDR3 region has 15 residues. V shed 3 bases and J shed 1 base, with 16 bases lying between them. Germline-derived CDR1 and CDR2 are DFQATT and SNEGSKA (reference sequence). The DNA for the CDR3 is TGCAGTGCTAGCGGTGGGGCAGGGGATTCCTACGAGCAGTACTTC. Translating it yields CSASGGAGDSYEQYF.

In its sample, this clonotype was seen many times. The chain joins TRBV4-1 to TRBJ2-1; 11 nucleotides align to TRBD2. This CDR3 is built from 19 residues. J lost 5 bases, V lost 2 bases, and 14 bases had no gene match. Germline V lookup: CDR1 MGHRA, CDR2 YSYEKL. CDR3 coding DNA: TGCGCCAGCAGCCAAACCCCCCTTTTAGCGGGAGGGTCCCACAATGAGCAGTTCTTC. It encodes CASSQTPLLAGGSHNEQFF.

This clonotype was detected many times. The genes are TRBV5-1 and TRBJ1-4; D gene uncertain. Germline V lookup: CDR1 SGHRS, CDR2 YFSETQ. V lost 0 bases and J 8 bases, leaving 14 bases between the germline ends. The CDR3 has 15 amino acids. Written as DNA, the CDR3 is TGCGCCAGCAGCTTGGAACGGGGAGGAGGGGAAAAACTGTTTTTT. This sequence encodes CASSLERGGGEKLFF.